This T cell receptor beta chain was sequenced for a study of CD8+ T cells in alopecia areata. Trimming cost V 5 bases and J 2 bases, with 7 bases left between them. There are 13 residues in the CDR3. Germline CDR1 and CDR2: KGHSH and LQKENI. Study conclusions and caveats: A great number of expanded lesional clones endured in scalp and blood during tofacitinib.

Reverse transcribed after extraction, RNA yielded cDNA as the sequencing template. The data were produced by immunoSEQ multiplex PCR, yet TCRdb's version contains in-frame clones alone and is incomplete. The sample lists 270,000 or so clones; 58% were seen once. Documented treatment: oral pan-JAK inhibitor, 5-10 mg twice daily. Notes on this clone: No antigen is known for it. The same CDR3 can be traced to other DNA sequences in this sample.

This TCR was recovered from a human donor with alopecia areata. The material was CD4+ T cells sorted from blood, obtained at week 24, from a patient treated with tofacitinib. V usage is TRBV18 and J usage is TRBJ1-5; D is unclear. The CDR3 reads CASSSGGNQPQHF. The CDR3, as DNA: TGTGCCAGCTCATCCGGGGGCAATCAGCCCCAGCATTTT.